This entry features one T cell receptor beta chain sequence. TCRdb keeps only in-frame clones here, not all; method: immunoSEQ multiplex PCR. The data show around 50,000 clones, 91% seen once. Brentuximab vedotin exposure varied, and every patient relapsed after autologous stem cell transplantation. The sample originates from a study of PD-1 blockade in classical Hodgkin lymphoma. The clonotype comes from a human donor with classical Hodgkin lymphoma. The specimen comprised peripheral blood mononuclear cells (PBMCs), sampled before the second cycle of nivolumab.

CDR3 amino acids: CASSSVFGLAPTDTQYF. For the CDR3, the DNA is TGTGCCAGCAGTTCAGTTTTCGGGCTAGCGCCTACAGATACGCAGTATTTT. V usage is TRBV27 and J usage is TRBJ2-3; D perhaps matches TRBD2 (6 bases). This CDR3 region has 17 residues. The ends were cut back, 4 bases at V and 3 bases at J, with 20 bases in the middle. Germline values: CDR1 MNHEY, CDR2 SMNVEV (reference sequence).